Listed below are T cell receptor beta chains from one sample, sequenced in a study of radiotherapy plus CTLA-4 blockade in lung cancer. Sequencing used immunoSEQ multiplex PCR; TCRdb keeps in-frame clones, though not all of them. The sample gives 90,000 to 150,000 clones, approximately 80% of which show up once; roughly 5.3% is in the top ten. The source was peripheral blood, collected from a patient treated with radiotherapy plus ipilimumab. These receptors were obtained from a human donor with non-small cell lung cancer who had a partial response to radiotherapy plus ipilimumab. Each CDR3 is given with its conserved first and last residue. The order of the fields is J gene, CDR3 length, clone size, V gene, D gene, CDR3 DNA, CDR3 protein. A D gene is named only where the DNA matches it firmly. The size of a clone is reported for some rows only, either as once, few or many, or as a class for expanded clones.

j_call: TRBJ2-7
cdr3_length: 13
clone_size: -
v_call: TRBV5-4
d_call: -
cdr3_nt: TGTGCCAGCAGCGCATATGACAGCTACGAGCAGTACTTC
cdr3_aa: CASSAYDSYEQYF

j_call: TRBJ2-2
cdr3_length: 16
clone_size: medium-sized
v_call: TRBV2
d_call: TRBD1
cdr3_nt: TGTGCCAGCAGTGGCGGGACAGGGCGGAACACCGGGGAGCTGTTTTTT
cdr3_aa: CASSGGTGRNTGELFF

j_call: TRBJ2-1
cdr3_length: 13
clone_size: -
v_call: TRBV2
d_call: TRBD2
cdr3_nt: TGTGCCAGCAGTGGGACTAGCGGAAATGAGCAGTTCTTC
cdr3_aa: CASSGTSGNEQFF

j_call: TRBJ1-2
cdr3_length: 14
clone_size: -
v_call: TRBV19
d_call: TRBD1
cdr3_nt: TGTGCCAGTAGTATGGGGGGACAGGAGACGGGCTACACCTTC
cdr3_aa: CASSMGGQETGYTF

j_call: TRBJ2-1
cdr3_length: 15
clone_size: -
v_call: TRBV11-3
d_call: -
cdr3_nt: TGTGCCAGCAGCCGTGGGAGGGGGTTGTCGAATGAGCAGTTCTTC
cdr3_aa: CASSRGRGLSNEQFF

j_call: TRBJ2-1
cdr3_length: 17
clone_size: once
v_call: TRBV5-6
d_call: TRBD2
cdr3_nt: TGTGCCAGCAGCTTGGGGTGGGCTAGCGGGAGAGTTAATGAGCAGTTCTTC
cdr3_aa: CASSLGWASGRVNEQFF

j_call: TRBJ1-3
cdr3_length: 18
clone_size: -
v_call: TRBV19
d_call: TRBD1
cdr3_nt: TGTGCCAGTAGAGAGGGGACAGGGCCTTCTCTTCCTGGAAACACCATATATTTT
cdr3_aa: CASREGTGPSLPGNTIYF

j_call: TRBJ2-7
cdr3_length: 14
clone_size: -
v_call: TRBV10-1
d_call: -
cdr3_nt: TGCGCCAGCAGTGTCCAGGTCAACTCCTACGAGCAGTACTTC
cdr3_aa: CASSVQVNSYEQYF

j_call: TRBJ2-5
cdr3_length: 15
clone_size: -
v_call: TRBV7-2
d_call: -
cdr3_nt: TGTGCCAGCAGCCCAAAGTCAGGGCTTTTGGAGACCCAGTACTTC
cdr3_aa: CASSPKSGLLETQYF

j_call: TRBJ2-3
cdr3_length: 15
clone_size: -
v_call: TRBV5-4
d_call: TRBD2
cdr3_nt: TGTGCCAGCAGCTTGAGGACTAGCGGTACAGATACGCAGTATTTT
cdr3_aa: CASSLRTSGTDTQYF

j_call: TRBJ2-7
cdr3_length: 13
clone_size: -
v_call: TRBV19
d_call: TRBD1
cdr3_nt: TGTGCTTCCACCGGGACAGGACCCTACGAGCAGTACTTC
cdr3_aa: CASTGTGPYEQYF

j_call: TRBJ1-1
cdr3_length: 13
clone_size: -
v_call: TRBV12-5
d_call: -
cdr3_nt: TGTGCTAGTGGTTTGGGCACACGAAGTAAAGCTTTCTTT
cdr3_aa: CASGLGTRSKAFF

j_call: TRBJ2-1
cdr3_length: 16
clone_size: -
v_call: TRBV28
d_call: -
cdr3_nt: TGTGCCAGCAGTTCCTCTTGGGGAGGGGGAAACAATGAGCAGTTCTTC
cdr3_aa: CASSSSWGGGNNEQFF

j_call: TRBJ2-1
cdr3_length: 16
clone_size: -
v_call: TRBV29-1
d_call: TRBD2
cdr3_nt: TGCAGCGTTCCCAGCGGGAGCCTCCGCTCCTACAATGAGCAGTTCTTC
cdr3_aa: CSVPSGSLRSYNEQFF

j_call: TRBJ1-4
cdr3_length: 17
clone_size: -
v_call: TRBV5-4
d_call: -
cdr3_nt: TGTGCCAGCAGCCGGGGCGGGAGACAAGGACACAATGAAAAACTGTTTTTT
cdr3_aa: CASSRGGRQGHNEKLFF

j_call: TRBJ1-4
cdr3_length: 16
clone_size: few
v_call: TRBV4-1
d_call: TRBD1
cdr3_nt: TGCGCCAGCAGCCAAGAAAGGAGGACAGGGTGGGAAAAACTGTTTTTT
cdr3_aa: CASSQERRTGWEKLFF

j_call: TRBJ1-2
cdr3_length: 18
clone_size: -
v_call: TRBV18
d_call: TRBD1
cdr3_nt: TGTGCCAGCTCACCACCCGTTTACTTATTAGGACAGGTCTATGGCTACACCTTC
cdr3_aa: CASSPPVYLLGQVYGYTF

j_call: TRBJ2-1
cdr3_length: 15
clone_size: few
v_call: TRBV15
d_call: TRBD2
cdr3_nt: TGTGCCACCAGCAGAGGGACTAGCGCCTACAATGAGCAGTTCTTC
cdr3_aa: CATSRGTSAYNEQFF

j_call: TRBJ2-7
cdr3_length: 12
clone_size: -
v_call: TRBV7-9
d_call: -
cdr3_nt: TGTGCCAGCAGCCTCAACAGGGACGAGCAGTACTTC
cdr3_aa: CASSLNRDEQYF

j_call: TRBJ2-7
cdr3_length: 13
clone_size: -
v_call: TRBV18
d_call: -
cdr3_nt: TGTGCCAGCCGTAAGACAGAAGTCTACGAGCAGTACTTC
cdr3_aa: CASRKTEVYEQYF

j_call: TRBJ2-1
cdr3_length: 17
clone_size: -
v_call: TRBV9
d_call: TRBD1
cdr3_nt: TGTGCCAGCAGCCCGAGGATAGGACAGGGCCACTACAATGAGCAGTTCTTC
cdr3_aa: CASSPRIGQGHYNEQFF

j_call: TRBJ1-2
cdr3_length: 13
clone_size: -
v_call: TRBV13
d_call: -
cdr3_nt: TGTGCCAGCAGCTACGGACAGCTCGGTGGCTACACCTTC
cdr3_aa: CASSYGQLGGYTF

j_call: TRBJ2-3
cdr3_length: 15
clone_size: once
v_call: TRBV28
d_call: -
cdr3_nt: TGTGCCAGCAGTTTACCTCGGGGGAGCACAGATACGCAGTATTTT
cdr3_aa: CASSLPRGSTDTQYF

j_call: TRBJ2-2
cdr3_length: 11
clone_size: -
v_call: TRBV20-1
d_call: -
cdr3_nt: TGCAGTGCCTACGAAAACGGGGAGCTGTTTTTT
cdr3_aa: CSAYENGELFF

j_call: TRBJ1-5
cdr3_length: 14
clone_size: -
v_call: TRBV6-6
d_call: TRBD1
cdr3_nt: TGTGCCAGCAGAGTGAACAGGGGAGATCAGCCCCAGCATTTT
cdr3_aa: CASRVNRGDQPQHF

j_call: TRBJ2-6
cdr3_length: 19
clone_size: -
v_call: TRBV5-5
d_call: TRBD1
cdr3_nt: TGTGCCAGCAGCTCCCTTCCCGGGACAGGCGGCTCTGGGGCCAACGTCCTGACTTTC
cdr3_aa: CASSSLPGTGGSGANVLTF

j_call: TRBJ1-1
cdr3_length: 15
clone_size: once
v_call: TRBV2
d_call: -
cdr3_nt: TGTGCCAGCAGTGAAGGGGCCACCGTAAATTCTGAAGCTTTCTTT
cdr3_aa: CASSEGATVNSEAFF

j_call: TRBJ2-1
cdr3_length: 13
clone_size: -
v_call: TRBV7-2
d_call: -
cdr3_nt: TGTGCCAGCAGCGATCTCTGGGCCAATGAGCAGTTCTTC
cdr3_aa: CASSDLWANEQFF

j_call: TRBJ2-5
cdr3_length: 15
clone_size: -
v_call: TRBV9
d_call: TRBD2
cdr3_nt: TGTGCCAGCAGCGTGGATAGCGGGAGAGGAGAGACCCAGTACTTC
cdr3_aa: CASSVDSGRGETQYF

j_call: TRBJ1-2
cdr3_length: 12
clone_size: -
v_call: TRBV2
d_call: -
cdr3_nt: TGTGCCTGGACGGACATCCCGCGACCATACACCTTC
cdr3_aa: CAWTDIPRPYTF

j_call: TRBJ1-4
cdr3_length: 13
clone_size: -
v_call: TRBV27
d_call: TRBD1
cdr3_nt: TGTGCCATCACGGGACAGGGAAATGAAAAACTGTTTTTT
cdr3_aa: CAITGQGNEKLFF

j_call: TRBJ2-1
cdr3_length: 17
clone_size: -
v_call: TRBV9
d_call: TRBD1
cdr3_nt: TGTGCCAGCAGCGTAAGTTGGGTTGAGGGGGCCCTCAATGAGCAGTTCTTC
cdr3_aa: CASSVSWVEGALNEQFF

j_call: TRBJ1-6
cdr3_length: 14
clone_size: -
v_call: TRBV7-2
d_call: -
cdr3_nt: TGTGCCAGCAGCTCGGGGTTCGGGAAATCACCCCTCCACTTT
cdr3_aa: CASSSGFGKSPLHF

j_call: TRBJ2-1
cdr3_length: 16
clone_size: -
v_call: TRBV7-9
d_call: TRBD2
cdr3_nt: TGTGCCAGCAGCTTAGGGACTAGCGGGACGGGCAATGAGCAGTTCTTC
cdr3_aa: CASSLGTSGTGNEQFF

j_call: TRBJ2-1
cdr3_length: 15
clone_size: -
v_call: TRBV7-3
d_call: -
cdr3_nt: TGTGCCAGCAGCTTAGAAGGGACTGTTTACAATGAGCAGTTCTTC
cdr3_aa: CASSLEGTVYNEQFF

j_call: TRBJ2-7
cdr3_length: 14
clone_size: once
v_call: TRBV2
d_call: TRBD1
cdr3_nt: TGTGCCAGCACATTCGGACAGGGCGACTACGAGCAGTACTTC
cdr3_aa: CASTFGQGDYEQYF

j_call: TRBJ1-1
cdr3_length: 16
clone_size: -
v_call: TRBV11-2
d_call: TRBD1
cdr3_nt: TGTGCCAGCAGCCCCTACCGGACAGGGGGGAACACTGAAGCTTTCTTT
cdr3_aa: CASSPYRTGGNTEAFF

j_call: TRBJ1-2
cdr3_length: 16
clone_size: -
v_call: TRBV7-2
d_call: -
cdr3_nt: TGTGCCAGCAGCTTAGGTTCTGCAGGGCTAAACTATGGCTACACCTTC
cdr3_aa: CASSLGSAGLNYGYTF

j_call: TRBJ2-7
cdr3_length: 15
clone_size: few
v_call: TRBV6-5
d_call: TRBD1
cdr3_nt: TGTGCCAGCAGGCGCGACAGGGTGGAGACCTACGAGCAGTACTTC
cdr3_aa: CASRRDRVETYEQYF

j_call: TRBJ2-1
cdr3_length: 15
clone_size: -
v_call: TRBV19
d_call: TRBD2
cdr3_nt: TGTGCCAGTAGTCGGGGGGGTATATCCTACAATGAGCAGTTCTTC
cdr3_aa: CASSRGGISYNEQFF

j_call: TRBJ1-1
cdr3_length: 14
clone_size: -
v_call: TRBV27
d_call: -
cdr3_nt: TGTGCCAGCAGTCCAGAGGCTTTTGGCCCGACGGCTTTCTTT
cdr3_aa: CASSPEAFGPTAFF

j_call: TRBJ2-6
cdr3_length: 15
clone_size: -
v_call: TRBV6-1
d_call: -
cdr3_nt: TGTGCCAGCAGTGAACGCGCCTCTGGGGCCAACGTCCTGACTTTC
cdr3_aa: CASSERASGANVLTF

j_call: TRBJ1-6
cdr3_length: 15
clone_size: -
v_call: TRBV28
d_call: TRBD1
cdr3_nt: TGTGCCAGCAGTATTCCCGGACAGGGAGGTTCACCCCTCCACTTT
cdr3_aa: CASSIPGQGGSPLHF

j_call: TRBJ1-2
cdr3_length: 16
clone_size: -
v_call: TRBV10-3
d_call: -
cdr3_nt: TGTGCCATCAGTGAGTCGACACAGGGACTACTCTATGGCTACACCTTC
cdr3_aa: CAISESTQGLLYGYTF

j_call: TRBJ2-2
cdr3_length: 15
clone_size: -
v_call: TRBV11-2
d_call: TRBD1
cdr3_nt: TGTGCCAGCAGCTTCTCAGGGGGCGGGACCGGGGAGCTGTTTTTT
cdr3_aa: CASSFSGGGTGELFF

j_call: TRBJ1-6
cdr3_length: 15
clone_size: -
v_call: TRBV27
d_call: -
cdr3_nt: TGTGCCAGCGCATGGGAGGGGGCCTATAATTCACCCCTCCACTTT
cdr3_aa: CASAWEGAYNSPLHF

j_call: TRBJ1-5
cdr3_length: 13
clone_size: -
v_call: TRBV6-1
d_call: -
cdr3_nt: TGTGCCAGCAGGGAGGTCACAGATCAGCCCCAGCATTTT
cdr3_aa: CASREVTDQPQHF

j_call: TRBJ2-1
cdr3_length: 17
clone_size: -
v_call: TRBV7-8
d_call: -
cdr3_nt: TGTGCCAGCAGCCCCTATCCCCCGGACACCCCCTACAATGAGCAGTTCTTC
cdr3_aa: CASSPYPPDTPYNEQFF

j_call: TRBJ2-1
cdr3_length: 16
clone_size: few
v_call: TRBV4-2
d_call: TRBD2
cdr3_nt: TGTGCCAGCAGCCAAGCTACTAGCGGCTCCTACAATGAGCAGTTCTTC
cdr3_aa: CASSQATSGSYNEQFF

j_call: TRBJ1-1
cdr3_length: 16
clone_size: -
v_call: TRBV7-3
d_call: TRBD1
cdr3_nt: TGTGCCAGCAGCTTAATGGCAGGGGGCGCCGGCACTGAAGCTTTCTTT
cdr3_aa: CASSLMAGGAGTEAFF

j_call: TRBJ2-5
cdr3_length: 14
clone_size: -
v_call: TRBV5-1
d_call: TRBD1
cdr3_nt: TGCGCCAGCAGCCCGGGACAGAGTGTTGAGACCCAGTACTTC
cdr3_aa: CASSPGQSVETQYF